This is a list of T cell receptor beta chains from one sample in a study of Ad26.COV2.S vaccination and SARS-CoV-2 variants. Only in-frame clones appear in the TCRdb table, and some are missing; sequencing was by immunoSEQ multiplex PCR. The sample includes about 440,000 clones, less than 95% of them seen just once. The sample here was peripheral blood, taken in a trial of Ad26.COV2.S vaccine versus placebo. These receptors were collected from a person between 18 and 59 years old who received the Ad26.COV2.S COVID-19 vaccine or a placebo. Both conserved end residues are part of each CDR3. D genes are given only for firm matches. Clone size is not always given. Where it is, it says once, few, many or a class for expanded clones.

>TRBV28|.|TRBJ2-1|TRBD1
TGTGTCAGCAGGGGGACGGGGTACAATGAGCAGTTCTTC
CVSRGTGYNEQFF
>TRBV7-6|.|TRBJ2-3|TRBD2
TGTGCCAGCAGCTTAGCCGGGACTAGCTACACAGATACGCAGTATTTT
CASSLAGTSYTDTQYF
>TRBV5-5|once|TRBJ2-7|.
TGTGCCAGCAGCTTCGACAGCTACGAGCAGTACTTC
CASSFDSYEQYF
>TRBV14|.|TRBJ2-7|.
TGTGCCAGCAGGCACAGGAGTTCCTACGAGCAGTACTTC
CASRHRSSYEQYF
>TRBV29-1|.|TRBJ2-5|TRBD1
TGCAGCGTAAACGGACAGGGGGTGGGAGGTGAGACCCAGTACTTC
CSVNGQGVGGETQYF
>TRBV28|.|TRBJ1-3|.
TGTGCCAGCAGTTTCCGACGGGGCTCTGGAAACACCATATATTTT
CASSFRRGSGNTIYF
>TRBV27|.|TRBJ1-1|TRBD1
TGTGCCAGTTCAAACAGGGGTGGTTGGGGCCCAAACACTGAAGCTTTCTTT
CASSNRGGWGPNTEAFF
>TRBV7-2|.|TRBJ2-3|.
TGTGCCAGCAGCTCCGTTGGGACTTCTAGCACAGATACGCAGTATTTT
CASSSVGTSSTDTQYF
>TRBV28|.|TRBJ1-1|TRBD1
TGTGCCAGCAGTCAAAGACAGGGGACTGAAGCTTTCTTT
CASSQRQGTEAFF
>TRBV6-1|few|TRBJ2-3|TRBD2
TGTGCCAGCAGTGCCGGATCGGGTAGCGGGGGCAGCACAGATACGCAGTATTTT
CASSAGSGSGGSTDTQYF
>TRBV10-3|.|TRBJ2-1|TRBD2
TGTGCCATCAGTGAGCCGGGACTAGGCGACAATGAGCAGTTCTTC
CAISEPGLGDNEQFF
>TRBV4-1|.|TRBJ2-3|.
TGCGCCAGCAGCCAAGAACCTGGAAATACGCAGTATTTT
CASSQEPGNTQYF
>TRBV24-1|.|TRBJ2-3|TRBD1
TGTGCCACCAGTGATCCCGTGACAGGGGAGACAGATACGCAGTATTTT
CATSDPVTGETDTQYF
>TRBV11-2|.|TRBJ2-1|.
TGTGCCAGCAGCTTAGGTAGGAAAATAGCGCGAATCTCCTACAATGAGCAGTTCTTC
CASSLGRKIARISYNEQFF
>TRBV7-2|.|TRBJ2-5|TRBD2
TGTGCCAGCAGCGGGGAAATTATGGCTAGCGGGAGTGGGGAGACCCAGTACTTC
CASSGEIMASGSGETQYF
>TRBV9|.|TRBJ2-7|.
TGTGCCAGCAGCGTTCCCGGGCAGGGGGGACCTGACGAGCAGTACTTC
CASSVPGQGGPDEQYF
>TRBV5-5|.|TRBJ2-5|.
TGTGCCAGCAGCTCTCTCTTACAAGAGACCCAGTACTTC
CASSSLLQETQYF
>TRBV7-2|few|TRBJ1-2|TRBD1
TGTGCCAGCAGCTTAGCTTGGACAGGCTATGGCTACACCTTC
CASSLAWTGYGYTF
>TRBV28|.|TRBJ2-5|TRBD2
TGTGCCAGCAGTTTATCAGCGGGAGGCGCCGAGACCCAGTACTTC
CASSLSAGGAETQYF
>TRBV15|.|TRBJ1-2|.
TGTGCCACCAGCAGAGATCAGGGCAGCTCCTATGGCTACACCTTC
CATSRDQGSSYGYTF
>TRBV6-4|.|TRBJ2-7|TRBD2
TGTGCCAGCAGTGGCATTCCGGGGGGCGAGCAGTACTTC
CASSGIPGGEQYF
>TRBV11-1|.|TRBJ1-3|TRBD1
TGTGCCAGCAGCTCCGACGGGACAGCTGGAAACACCATATATTTT
CASSSDGTAGNTIYF
>TRBV5-8|.|TRBJ2-3|TRBD2
TGTGCCAGCAGCCCCCCCTGGGGGAGGGTTAGCACAGATACGCAGTATTTT
CASSPPWGRVSTDTQYF
>TRBV6-2/TRBV6-3|.|TRBJ2-7|TRBD2
TGTGCCAGCAGTGAGAGCGGGGCCTACGAGCAGTACTTC
CASSESGAYEQYF
>TRBV7-9|.|TRBJ2-7|TRBD1
TGTGCCAGCAGCTTAGGGGACAGGGTCTACGAGCAGTACTTC
CASSLGDRVYEQYF
>TRBV27|.|TRBJ2-5|TRBD1
TGTGCCAGCAGTCACGGACAGGGCGGCTATCAAGAGACCCAGTACTTC
CASSHGQGGYQETQYF
>TRBV27|.|TRBJ1-2|TRBD1
TGTGCCAGCAGTTTATCGGGTGACAGGGTTTCGAACTATGGCTACACCTTC
CASSLSGDRVSNYGYTF
>TRBV27|.|TRBJ2-2|.
TGTGCCAGCAGTTTCCTAGCAGGGGCCGGGGAGCTGTTTTTT
CASSFLAGAGELFF
>TRBV9|.|TRBJ2-3|.
TGTGCCAGCAGCACCGGGACGGATGGCACAGATACGCAGTATTTT
CASSTGTDGTDTQYF